This T cell receptor (beta chain) was documented in a study of T cell responses to AZD1222 COVID-19 vaccine. Looking at the study overall: Pooling was applied to second doses at about 4 or about 12 weeks. Findings and limits, study-wide: Researchers report vaccine-associated CD4 TCRs spanning spike, with dominance at 160-218 and 743-854. Clonal diversity was possibly underestimated, and the donors were mostly white British, with more females.

With respect to this clone: Its target is not known.

Produced via immunoSEQ multiplex PCR; TCRdb's table is partial and in-frame only. This table has 85,000 to 130,000 clones, roughly nine tenths appearing once. The J segment lost 4 bases and the V segment lost 3 bases, leaving 11 bases of the junction unmatched. The CDR3 spans 15 residues. Germline V lookup: CDR1 GTSNPN, CDR2 SVGIG (reference sequence). This chain connects TRBV30 to TRBJ1-2; 7 positions agree with TRBD1. The receptor was derived from an adult in good health. Source: peripheral blood, taken on day 0 of AZD1222 vaccination. The CDR3: CAWRITGVAAYGYTF. CDR3 bases: TGTGCCTGGAGAATTACAGGGGTGGCGGCCTATGGCTACACCTTC.